This T cell receptor beta chain was profiled in a study of blood T cell repertoires in COVID-19. Study details: Material from acute and convalescent COVID-19 was sourced from the United States, Italy and Spain. T cells, B-cell-depleted T cells, or PBMCs supplied cDNA or gDNA.

Only one count was recorded for this clone. This study enrolled people aged roughly 18 to 90 from around 26 US geographic areas. Germline V gives CDR1 GTSNPN, CDR2 SVGIG (reference sequence). Trimming left V 5 bases short and J 1 base short, with 11 bases between. The CDR3 is 13 amino acids. Original processing methods: Cell counts per sample came from amplifying reference gene primers. Using immunoSEQ multiplex PCR, the repertoire was profiled, and TCRdb retains in-frame clones only, with some absent. V, J and clone size reflect that table, while D and trimming were determined from the DNA. The sample has over 200,000 clones, approximately 88% seen once; the top ten hold approximately 2.5%.

The sequence came from a woman between 40 and 50 years old with acute COVID-19. The source material was PBMCs or T cells enriched from blood (not recorded which). This chain joins TRBV30 and TRBJ1-1; tentative D call: TRBD1 (5 bases). This CDR3 reads CAWLQQGNTEAFF. CDR3 nucleotide sequence: TGTGCCTGGCTTCAGCAGGGGAACACTGAAGCTTTCTTT.